Below are 20 T cell receptor beta chains sequenced from a single sample in a study of cytomegalovirus exposure and HLA in healthy donors. A multiplex PCR was run with 60 Vbeta primers and 13 Jbeta primers. Here immunoSEQ multiplex PCR was the method, and the copy in TCRdb shows in-frame clones only, minus some. The data contain under 85,000 clones, roughly 79% of them seen just once; the ten biggest clones take up less than 25%. The sample was PBMCs. The receptor set was obtained from a woman in her 40s in good health and CMV-seropositive.

This chain links TRBV9 with TRBJ1-2; D is uncertain. CDR1 is SGDLS, CDR2 YYNGEE, per germline. This CDR3 has 15 residues. The V end lost 1 base, the J end lost 4 bases, and 14 bases lay between the germline ends. The CDR3 loop reads CASSVSGSQSYGYTF. The CDR3 DNA is TGTGCCAGCAGCGTATCGGGATCACAATCCTATGGCTACACCTTC.

The chain is built from TRBV30 and TRBJ1-2; maybe TRBD1 (5 bases). Germline CDR1 reads GTSNPN; CDR2 reads SVGIG (reference sequence). The CDR3 has 14 amino acids. Trimming took 6 bases from V and 3 from J, leaving 17 bases between them. The CDR3 reads CACQVKSGHYGYTF. CDR3 coding DNA: TGTGCCTGCCAAGTAAAGTCAGGGCACTATGGCTACACCTTC.

The rearrangement joins TRBV29-1 to TRBJ2-1; 8 positions match TRBD2. Germline trimming cut 5 bases from V and 4 bases from J; bases unmatched to any gene: 13. This CDR3 comprises 16 residues. The germline CDR1 and CDR2 sequences are SQVTM and ANQGSEA. This CDR3 reads CSVNRLGLALYNEQFF. CDR3 coding DNA: TGCAGCGTTAACAGGCTAGGACTAGCATTGTACAATGAGCAGTTCTTC.

This rearrangement joins TRBV18 to TRBJ2-5; 7 bases fit TRBD1. This CDR3 has 15 amino acids. The junction had 3 bases not matched to a gene; V was cut back by 0 bases and J by 2 bases. Germline CDR1 is KGHSH and CDR2 is LQKENI. The CDR3 spells CASSPPGTDQETQYF. For the CDR3, the DNA is TGTGCCAGCTCACCACCCGGGACAGATCAAGAGACCCAGTACTTC.

CDR3: CASSLREGNEKLFF. For the CDR3, the DNA is TGCGCCAGCAGCTTACGGGAAGGGAATGAAAAACTGTTTTTT. This chain links TRBV5-1 with TRBJ1-4; no definite D call. The CDR3 is made up of 14 amino acids. V lost 2 bases and J 5 bases, leaving 10 bases between the germline ends. In germline, CDR1 is SGHRS, CDR2 YFSETQ.

V is TRBV7-9 and J is TRBJ2-3; no reliable D call. In germline, CDR1 is SEHNR, CDR2 FQNEAQ (reference sequence). The CDR3 is 13 residues long. V was clipped by 2 bases and J by 0 bases, with 3 bases between them. The CDR3 is CASSLLSTDTQYF. CDR3 sequence (DNA): TGTGCCAGCAGCTTACTCAGCACAGATACGCAGTATTTT.

This chain uses TRBV6-5 with TRBJ2-7; 7 nucleotides line up with TRBD1. The germline gives CDR1 MNHEY, CDR2 SVGAGI. The CDR3 is 14 amino acids. V lost 6 bases to trimming and J lost 0 bases; unmatched junction nucleotides: 5. CDR3 sequence reads: CASRPGTDSYEQYF. In nucleotides, the CDR3 is TGTGCCAGCAGACCCGGGACAGACTCCTACGAGCAGTACTTC.

The V gene is TRBV6-5, the J gene TRBJ1-3; TRBD1 matches 7 bases. The CDR3 is 13 residues long. Germline CDR1 and CDR2: MNHEY and SVGAGI. V shed 5 bases and J 5 bases; nucleotides not matched to a gene: 3. The CDR3 here is CASSETGRNTIYF. In DNA, the CDR3 is TGTGCCAGCAGTGAGACAGGGAGAAACACCATATATTTT.

This clone was counted a few times. V and J are TRBV6-5 and TRBJ2-3; the D gene is possibly TRBD1 (5 bases). The germline CDR1 and CDR2 sequences are MNHEY and SVGAGI. The V end was cut by 1 base, the J end by 6 bases, with 11 bases between. The CDR3 runs to 14 residues. The CDR3 DNA reads as TGTGCCAGCAGTTACTTTTCCAGGGCGGATACGCAGTATTTT. Its translation: CASSYFSRADTQYF.

The chain has TRBV5-6 and TRBJ1-5; D remains unclear. The length of the CDR3 is 15 residues. The V end was cut by 1 base, the J end by 4 bases, with 12 bases between. Germline V lookup: CDR1 SGHDT, CDR2 YYEEEE. In DNA form, the CDR3 reads TGTGCCAGCAGCTTGACGGGAGGCTCGAATCAGCCCCAGCATTTT. Translating gives CASSLTGGSNQPQHF.

The chain couples TRBV25-1 to TRBJ2-1; 8 nucleotides align to TRBD1. CDR3 length: 16 residues. V lost 3 bases to trimming and J lost 6 bases; unmatched junction nucleotides: 10. CDR1 is MGHDK and CDR2 is SYGVNS in the germline V gene. CDR3 residues: CASSDTDRVMGNEQFF. DNA for the CDR3: TGTGCCAGCAGTGACACGGACAGGGTAATGGGCAATGAGCAGTTCTTC.

The V call is TRBV5-4, the J call TRBJ2-5; TRBD1 aligns across 9 bases. After removal of 4 bases from V and 4 bases from J, the junction contained 5 bases not matched to a gene. CDR3 length: 14 amino acids. CDR1 and CDR2 from the germline V gene are SGHNT and YYREEE (reference sequence). CDR3 protein: CASSRGTGSETQYF. For the CDR3, the DNA is TGTGCCAGCAGCCGAGGGACAGGGTCAGAGACCCAGTACTTC.

V is TRBV4-2 and J is TRBJ2-5, with a weak D call TRBD1 (6 bases). The CDR3 consists of 15 residues. The V end lost 0 bases, the J end lost 4 bases, and 12 bases lay between the germline ends. Germline assignment: CDR1 LGHNA and CDR2 YNFKEQ. In DNA form, the CDR3 reads TGTGCCAGCAGCCAAGAACCAGGGGCCACAGAGACCCAGTACTTC. Encoded protein: CASSQEPGATETQYF.

This clone was observed once. This chain links TRBV6-5 with TRBJ2-1; 13 nucleotides agree with TRBD2. Germline CDR1 reads MNHEY; CDR2 reads SVGAGI. This CDR3 has 15 amino acids. The trim removed 6 bases at V and 8 bases at J, leaving 7 bases unmatched. The CDR3 DNA reads TGTGCCAGCAGACACAGACTAGCGGGGGGTTATGAGCAGTTCTTC. This codes for CASRHRLAGGYEQFF.

This clone was detected only once. CDR3 nucleotides: TGTGCCAGCAGCGTAGTCGCGGGGGGTGGCACCGGGGAGCTGTTTTTT. Translating gives CASSVVAGGGTGELFF. The chain combines TRBV9 with TRBJ2-2; 8 bases line up with TRBD2. The CDR3 covers 16 residues. V was clipped by 0 bases and J by 4 bases; unmatched bases: 5. CDR1 SGDLS and CDR2 YYNGEE come from the germline V gene.

The chain employs TRBV7-9 and TRBJ1-6; D is unresolved. Trimming left V 2 bases short and J 8 bases short, with 10 bases between. The germline gives CDR1 SEHNR, CDR2 FQNEAQ (reference sequence). The length of the CDR3 is 14 residues. This CDR3 reads CASSLSGEHSPLHF. CDR3 DNA sequence: TGTGCCAGCAGCTTAAGCGGGGAACATTCACCCCTCCACTTT.

The gene calls are TRBV30 and TRBJ1-1; no reliable D call. Germline V gene lookup returns CDR1 GTSNPN and CDR2 SVGIG (reference sequence). The CDR3 runs 11 residues. V shed 5 bases and J shed 6 bases, with 10 bases lying between them. The CDR3 loop is CAWAERAEAFF. DNA of the CDR3: TGTGCCTGGGCGGAGAGAGCTGAAGCTTTCTTT.

V gene TRBV5-1 combines with J gene TRBJ1-3; 7 nucleotides align to TRBD1. CDR3 size: 16 residues. Unmatched junction bases numbered 6, after V lost 0 bases and J lost 3 bases. Looked up from germline, CDR1 is SGHRS and CDR2 is YFSETQ. The DNA of the CDR3 is TGCGCCAGCAGCTTGGATGGCAGGGGGTTTGGAAACACCATATATTTT. It translates to CASSLDGRGFGNTIYF.

V is TRBV6-1 and J is TRBJ2-7; 8 bases align to TRBD2. The CDR3 covers 13 residues. V lost 7 bases to trimming and J lost 3 bases; unmatched junction nucleotides: 5. Germline V gene data show CDR1 as MNHNS and CDR2 as SASEGT. The CDR3 DNA reads as TGTGCCAGCACGGCTAGCGGGTACTACGAGCAGTACTTC. It translates to CASTASGYYEQYF.

The chain joins TRBV4-1 to TRBJ1-1; D gene ambiguous. The CDR3 loop spans 16 amino acids. In germline, CDR1 is MGHRA, CDR2 YSYEKL. Trimming left V 0 bases short and J 0 bases short, with 11 bases between. The CDR3 loop reads CASSQEPQILNTEAFF. The CDR3 DNA reads TGCGCCAGCAGCCAAGAGCCCCAGATATTGAACACTGAAGCTTTCTTT.